The T cell receptor beta chain described here comes from a study of T cells in Graves' hyperthyroidism and ophthalmopathy. This clonotype was recorded many times. V lost 5 bases to trimming and J lost 5 bases; unmatched junction nucleotides: 6. The CDR3 has 14 amino acids. No ophthalmopathy progression within 18 months constituted stable Graves' hyperthyroidism. The diagnoses drew upon clinical symptoms, serum thyroxine and TRAb, thyroid ultrasound and orbital computed tomography. RNA transcripts gave rise to amplified TCR beta CDR3 regions. TCR CDR3 underwent first-round RT-PCR with the HTBI primer set. Each CDR3 protein gets one entry after TCRdb re-called the multiplex PCR reads with MiXCR. This table holds hundreds of thousands of distinct CDR3 sequences, about 45% found once.

The specimen sequenced was peripheral blood or thyroid tissue (not recorded which). The V call is TRBV12-3 or TRBV12-4, the J call TRBJ2-7; 10 bases fit TRBD1. This TCR derives from a woman aged 18-35 years with Graves' hyperthyroidism. The CDR3 DNA sequence: TGTGCCAGCAGTCCGGGACAGGGGCGACACGAGCAGTACTTC. Amino acid sequence: CASSPGQGRHEQYF.